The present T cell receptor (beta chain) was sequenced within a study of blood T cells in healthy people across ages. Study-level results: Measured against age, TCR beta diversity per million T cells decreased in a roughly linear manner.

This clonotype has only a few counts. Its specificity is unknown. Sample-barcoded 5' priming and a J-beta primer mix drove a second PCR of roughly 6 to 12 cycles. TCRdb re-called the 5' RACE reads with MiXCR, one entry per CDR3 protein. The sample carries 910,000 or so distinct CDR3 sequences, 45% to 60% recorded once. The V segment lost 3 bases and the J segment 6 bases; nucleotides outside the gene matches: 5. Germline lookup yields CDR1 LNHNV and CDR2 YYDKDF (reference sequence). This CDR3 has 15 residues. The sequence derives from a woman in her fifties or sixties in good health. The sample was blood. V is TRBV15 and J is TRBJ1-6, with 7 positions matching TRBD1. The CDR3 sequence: CATSRGDSFNSPLHF. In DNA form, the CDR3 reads TGTGCCACCAGCAGGGGGGACAGTTTTAATTCACCCCTCCACTTT. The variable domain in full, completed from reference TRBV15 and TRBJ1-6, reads DAMVIQNPRYQVTQFGKPVTLSCSQTLNHNVMYWYQQKSSQAPKLLFHYYDKDFNNEADTPDNFQSRRPNTSFCFLDIRSPGLGDTAMYLCATSRGDSFNSPLHFGNGTRLTVT.